This T cell receptor (beta chain) emerged from a study of shared clonotypes between healthy human individuals. General study findings and limits: Read depth was anticipated to influence clonotype sharing among donors. Owing to a small donor count, the genetic and exposure-history diversity represented was limited. Sampling included only blood; tissue repertoires likely differ.

Assay used: immunoSEQ multiplex PCR; TCRdb lists only in-frame clones, some missing. The data show millions of clones, with 85% to 95% seen just once and about 0.13% held by the top ten. On this clone: Its antigen is not identified.

Germline V gene lookup returns CDR1 SGHAT and CDR2 FQDESV (reference sequence). CDR3 length: 15 residues. Trimming cost V 1 base and J 5 bases; bases outside gene matches: 4. Nashville, Tennessee was home to all donors, who were Caucasian adults. The receptor was derived from a man aged 18 to 29 in good health. The gene calls are TRBV11-1 and TRBJ1-5; TRBD1 matches 8 bases. What was sequenced was naive CD4+ T cells sorted from blood. The subset denotes: CD45RA+ positively selected. The CDR3 here is CASSLDRGRDQPQHF. The CDR3 DNA follows: TGTGCCAGCAGCTTAGACAGGGGGAGGGATCAGCCCCAGCATTTT.